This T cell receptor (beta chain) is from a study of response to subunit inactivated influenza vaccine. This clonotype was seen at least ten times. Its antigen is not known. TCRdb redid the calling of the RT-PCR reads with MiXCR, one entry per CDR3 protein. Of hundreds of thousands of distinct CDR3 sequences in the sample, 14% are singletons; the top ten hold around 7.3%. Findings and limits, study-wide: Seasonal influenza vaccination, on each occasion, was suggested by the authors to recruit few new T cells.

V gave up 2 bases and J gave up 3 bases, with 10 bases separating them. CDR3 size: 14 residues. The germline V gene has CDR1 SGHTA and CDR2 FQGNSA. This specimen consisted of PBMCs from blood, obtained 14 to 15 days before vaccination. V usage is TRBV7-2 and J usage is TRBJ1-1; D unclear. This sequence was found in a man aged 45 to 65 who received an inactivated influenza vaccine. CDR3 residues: CASSLRRWDTEAFF. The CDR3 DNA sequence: TGTGCCAGCAGCTTAAGACGGTGGGACACTGAAGCTTTCTTT.